The sequence of this T cell receptor beta chain was determined in a study of blood T cell repertoires in COVID-19. Across the whole study: Samples representing acute and convalescent COVID-19 were sourced from the United States, Italy and Spain.

This CDR3 has 15 amino acids. CDR1 and CDR2 from the germline V gene are SNHLY and FYNNEI. V lost 0 bases to trimming and J lost 6 bases, with 11 bases between them. Authors' analysis steps: Quantification of nucleated cells was approximated via reference gene primer amplification. Sequenced by immunoSEQ multiplex PCR; TCRdb stores in-frame clones only, minus some. The DNA was the basis for D and trimming; V, J and clone size are from that table. The sample consists of 200,000 to 250,000 clones, around 80% of them appearing once. Participants spanned ages roughly 18 to 95 years and resided in about 24 US areas. Participant-given clinical history determined each cohort assignment.

This clonotype originated in a man aged 30 to 45 with acute COVID-19. Specimen: PBMCs or T cells enriched from blood (not recorded which). The chain couples TRBV2 to TRBJ1-4; D gene ambiguous. CDR3 loop: CASSEALGGYEKLFF. The DNA for the CDR3 is TGTGCCAGCAGTGAAGCGCTGGGAGGGTATGAAAAACTGTTTTTT.